A selection of T cell receptor beta chains follows, all from one sample in a study of beta chain features in type 1 diabetes. Method: immunoSEQ multiplex PCR; TCRdb's copy keeps in-frame clones and lacks some. Among hundreds of thousands of clones, about 14% were seen once, and the ten largest hold roughly 0.04%. Sequences were obtained from naive CD4+ T cells from blood. Receptor source: a man aged 18 to 29 with type 1 diabetes. CDR3s include the opening cysteine and the closing phenylalanine or tryptophan. D genes are given only for firm matches. A row's size may be missing; if present it is once, few, many or a size class.

TRBD2	TRBV20-1	TRBJ2-7	.	CSAWTSGSSYF	TGCAGTGCGTGGACTAGCGGTTCCTCGTACTTC
TRBD1	TRBV7-7	TRBJ2-3	once	CASSLGTGTDTQYF	TGTGCTAGCAGCCTCGGGACAGGGACAGATACGCAGTATTTT
TRBD2	TRBV27	TRBJ2-6	.	CASSLSGGAGANVLTF	TGTGCCAGCAGTTTATCGGGAGGGGCAGGGGCCAACGTCCTGACTTTC
.	TRBV18	TRBJ1-2	.	CASSQGFPYGYTF	TGTGCCAGCTCCCAGGGGTTTCCCTATGGCTACACCTTC
TRBD2	TRBV9	TRBJ2-3	once	CASTTGLAGSTDTQYF	TGTGCCAGCACCACAGGACTAGCGGGTAGCACAGATACGCAGTATTTT
.	TRBV4-2	TRBJ2-2	few	CASSQPLGDTGELFF	TGTGCCAGCAGCCAGCCTCTTGGCGACACCGGGGAGCTGTTTTTT
.	TRBV19	TRBJ2-5	.	CASSITVRGETQYF	TGTGCCAGTAGTATAACTGTCCGTGGGGAGACCCAGTACTTC
.	TRBV18	TRBJ2-3	few	CATLVEPSTDTQYF	TGTGCCACCCTTGTGGAGCCTAGCACAGATACGCAGTATTTT
.	TRBV5-4	TRBJ1-2	few	CASSFGGAVNYGYTF	TGTGCCAGCAGCTTCGGAGGGGCCGTTAACTATGGCTACACCTTC
.	TRBV28	TRBJ2-2	few	CASSFRQGDGELFF	TGTGCCAGCAGTTTTAGGCAGGGCGACGGGGAGCTGTTTTTT
.	TRBV2	TRBJ1-5	few	CASSDTGGQPQHF	TGTGCCAGCAGTGATACAGGCGGTCAGCCCCAGCATTTT
.	TRBV30	TRBJ2-7	.	CAWSLTDSYEQYF	TGTGCCTGGAGCTTAACCGACTCCTACGAGCAGTACTTC
.	TRBV7-3	TRBJ2-5	.	CASSMGVQETQYF	TGTGCCAGCAGCATGGGGGTCCAAGAGACCCAGTACTTC
.	TRBV9	TRBJ1-1	few	CASSVALNTEAFF	TGTGCCAGCAGCGTAGCCCTGAACACTGAAGCTTTCTTT
TRBD1	TRBV6-5	TRBJ1-2	.	CASRDRGRDYGYTF	TGTGCCAGCAGGGACAGGGGGCGCGACTATGGCTACACCTTC
.	TRBV14	TRBJ2-3	.	CASSNVVLFDTQYF	TGTGCCAGCAGCAACGTCGTGTTGTTTGATACGCAGTATTTT
TRBD1	TRBV29-1	TRBJ2-2	few	CSVLIQGPTGELFF	TGCAGCGTTTTAATACAGGGGCCGACCGGGGAGCTGTTTTTT
.	TRBV30	TRBJ2-6	.	CAYGVGAGANVLTF	TGTGCCTATGGAGTTGGGGCTGGGGCCAACGTCCTGACTTTC
.	TRBV27	TRBJ2-3	.	CASSLADTQYF	TGTGCCAGCAGTTTAGCGGATACGCAGTATTTT
.	TRBV4-1	TRBJ1-1	few	CASSPTGFAEAFF	TGCGCCAGCAGCCCTACAGGGTTTGCTGAAGCTTTCTTT
.	TRBV7-2	TRBJ2-5	.	CASSLVGQETQYF	TGTGCCAGCAGCTTAGTAGGCCAAGAGACCCAGTACTTC
.	TRBV10-3	TRBJ1-6	few	CAISDPGIRSLHF	TGTGCCATCAGTGATCCCGGGATTCGGTCCCTCCACTTT
.	TRBV2	TRBJ2-7	few	CASSEGGLAYEQYF	TGTGCCAGCAGTGAAGGGGGGCTAGCCTACGAGCAGTACTTC
.	TRBV7-9	TRBJ2-1	few	CASSLKGIHKEFF	TGTGCCAGCAGCTTAAAGGGGATCCACAAGGAGTTCTTC
.	TRBV9	TRBJ2-7	few	CASSPSGTSIYEQYF	TGTGCCAGCAGCCCCTCCGGGACGTCCATTTACGAGCAGTACTTC
.	TRBV18	TRBJ1-5	.	CASSSGGGDQPQHF	TGTGCCAGCTCCTCAGGAGGGGGAGACCAGCCCCAGCATTTT
.	TRBV30	TRBJ1-1	few	CACLGDMNTEAFF	TGTGCCTGTCTTGGGGACATGAACACTGAAGCTTTCTTT
.	TRBV9	TRBJ2-5	few	CASSVGGGEETQYF	TGTGCCAGCAGCGTAGGAGGCGGGGAAGAGACCCAGTACTTC
TRBD1	TRBV29-1	TRBJ1-2	.	CSVADRGYHYGYTF	TGCAGCGTTGCGGACAGGGGGTATCACTATGGCTACACCTTC
.	TRBV28	TRBJ2-7	few	CASSSRPVYEQYF	TGTGCCAGCAGTAGTAGACCGGTCTACGAGCAGTACTTC
.	TRBV30	TRBJ1-1	.	CACAPRGTEAFF	TGTGCCTGTGCACCTAGGGGCACTGAAGCTTTCTTT
TRBD2	TRBV5-1	TRBJ2-3	few	CASSPGTSGSADTQYF	TGCGCCAGCAGCCCTGGGACTAGCGGGAGCGCAGATACGCAGTATTTT
TRBD1	TRBV19	TRBJ1-5	.	CASRQGTLYSNQPQHF	TGTGCCAGTCGACAGGGGACTCTTTATAGCAATCAGCCCCAGCATTTT
.	TRBV9	TRBJ1-1	few	CASSVGGLGTNTEAFF	TGTGCCAGCAGCGTAGGCGGGTTGGGCACGAACACTGAAGCTTTCTTT
TRBD2	TRBV5-1	TRBJ2-1	.	CASSFLAGGLDEQFF	TGCGCCAGCAGCTTCCTAGCGGGAGGGCTGGATGAGCAGTTCTTC
.	TRBV28	TRBJ1-5	.	CASSPVQRGQPQHF	TGTGCCAGCAGTCCCGTTCAGCGGGGTCAGCCCCAGCATTTT
.	TRBV29-1	TRBJ2-7	few	CSAAGRFYEQYF	TGCAGCGCTGCGGGACGATTTTACGAGCAGTACTTC
TRBD1	TRBV6-5	TRBJ2-7	few	CASSYSGDSSYEQYF	TGTGCCAGCAGTTATTCAGGGGACAGTTCCTACGAGCAGTACTTC
.	TRBV28	TRBJ2-7	.	CASSPGPGYEQYF	TGTGCCAGCAGCCCTGGACCTGGGTACGAGCAGTACTTC
TRBD2	TRBV14	TRBJ2-1	.	CASSQWRGTGGLAGVNNEQFF	TGTGCCAGCAGCCAATGGCGTGGGACAGGGGGACTAGCGGGAGTTAACAATGAGCAGTTCTTC
.	TRBV19	TRBJ2-1	few	CASKWENEQFF	TGTGCCAGTAAGTGGGAAAATGAGCAGTTCTTC